Described below is a single T cell receptor beta chain sequence and its context. Its cognate antigen is unknown. The sample comes from a study of cytomegalovirus exposure and HLA in healthy donors. Trimming removed 1 base at V and 3 bases at J, with 13 bases between. The V gene's germline CDR1 is MNHNY and CDR2 SVGAGI (reference sequence). The CDR3 extends over 16 amino acids. The study, taken as a whole, reports: Being indistinguishable, some V segments were excluded, TRBV6-2 and TRBV6-3 among them. Researchers reported in a later analysis that common viral pathogens appeared linked to several top clusters. The study put 150 to 200 TCR beta chains on its list as cytomegalovirus-associated.

It was with 60 Vbeta and 13 Jbeta primers that the PCR ran. Profiling relied on immunoSEQ multiplex PCR, and the TCRdb table lists in-frame clones only, not all of them. In the table there are some 140,000 clones, 60% to 85% of which are singletons. This sequence originates from a man between 18 and 35 years old in good health and CMV-seronegative. Material for sequencing was PBMCs. The chain joins TRBV6-6 to TRBJ1-5; tentatively, D is TRBD1 (6 bases). The CDR3 region has the DNA TGTGCCAGCAGTTACTGGACTGGGGGGGCCAATCAGCCCCAGCATTTT. Amino acid sequence: CASSYWTGGANQPQHF.